The clone carrying this T cell receptor (beta chain) was seen a few times. This may be a read error: a much more frequent sequence differs by one nucleotide. The CDR3 length is 10 residues. V was shortened by 3 bases and J by 5 bases, with 2 bases between the two germline ends. What was amplified from RNA transcripts were TCR beta CDR3 regions. An initial round of RT-PCR targeting the TCR CDR3 relied on the HTBI primer set. MiXCR, applied by TCRdb to the multiplex PCR reads, yields one record per CDR3 protein. The sample comprises 450,000 to 650,000 distinct CDR3 sequences, around 21% of which are singletons, and around a quarter rests with the top ten. These data come from a study of T cells in Graves' hyperthyroidism and ophthalmopathy. About the research overall: Peripheral blood draws took place at initial diagnosis, ahead of any treatment.

The sequencing input was blood. The J gene is TRBJ2-7, the V gene TRBV12-3 or TRBV12-4, with no clear D. This receptor was identified in a man younger than 35 with Graves' hyperthyroidism. CDR3 in amino acids: CASSFDEQYF. DNA of the CDR3: TGTGCCAGCAGTTTCGACGAGCAGTACTTC.